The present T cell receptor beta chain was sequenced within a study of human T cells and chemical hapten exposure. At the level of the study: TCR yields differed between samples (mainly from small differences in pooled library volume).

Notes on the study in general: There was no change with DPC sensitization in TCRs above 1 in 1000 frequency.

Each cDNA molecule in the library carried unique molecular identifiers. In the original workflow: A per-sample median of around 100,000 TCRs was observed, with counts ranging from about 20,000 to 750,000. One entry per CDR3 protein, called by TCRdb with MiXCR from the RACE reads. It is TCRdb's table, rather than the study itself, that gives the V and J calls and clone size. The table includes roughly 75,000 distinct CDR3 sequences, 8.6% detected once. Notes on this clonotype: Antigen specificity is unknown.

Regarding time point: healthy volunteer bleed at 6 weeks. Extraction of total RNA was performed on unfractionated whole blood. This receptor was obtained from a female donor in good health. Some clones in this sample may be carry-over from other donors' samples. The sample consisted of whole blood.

CDR3: CATVGTHEQYF. The CDR3 nucleotides are TGTGCCACGGTAGGGACGCACGAGCAGTACTTC. The V and J genes are TRBV25-1 and TRBJ2-7; TRBD1 or TRBD2 may be the D gene (5 bases each). Trimming pared 10 bases from V and 5 bases from J, leaving 12 bases between. Germline lookup yields CDR1 MGHDK and CDR2 SYGVNS. This CDR3 has 11 amino acids.